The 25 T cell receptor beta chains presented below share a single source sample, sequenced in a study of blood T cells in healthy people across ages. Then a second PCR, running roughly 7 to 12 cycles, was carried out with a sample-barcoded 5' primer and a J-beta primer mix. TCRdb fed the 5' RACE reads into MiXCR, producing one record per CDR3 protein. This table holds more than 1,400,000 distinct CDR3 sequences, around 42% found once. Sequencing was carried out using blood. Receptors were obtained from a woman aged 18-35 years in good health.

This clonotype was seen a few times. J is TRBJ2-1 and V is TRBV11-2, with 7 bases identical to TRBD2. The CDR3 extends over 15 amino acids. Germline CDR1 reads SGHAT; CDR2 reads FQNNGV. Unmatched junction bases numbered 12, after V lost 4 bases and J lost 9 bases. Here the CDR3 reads CASSWGGRTGGEQFF. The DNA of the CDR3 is TGTGCCAGCAGCTGGGGGGGACGGACCGGCGGTGAGCAGTTCTTC.

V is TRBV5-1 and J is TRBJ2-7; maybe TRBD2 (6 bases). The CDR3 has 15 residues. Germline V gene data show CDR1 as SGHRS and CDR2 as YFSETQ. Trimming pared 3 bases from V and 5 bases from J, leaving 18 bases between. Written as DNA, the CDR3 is TGCGCCAGCAGCTCTCCGGGACGGAGGGGCGACGAGCAGTACTTC. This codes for CASSSPGRRGDEQYF.

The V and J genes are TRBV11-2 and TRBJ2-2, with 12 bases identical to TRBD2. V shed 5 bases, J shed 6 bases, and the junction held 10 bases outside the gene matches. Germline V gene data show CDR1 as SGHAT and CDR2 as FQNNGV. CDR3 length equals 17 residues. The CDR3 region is CASSVRLAGGVPGELFF. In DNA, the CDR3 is TGTGCCAGCAGCGTCCGTCTAGCGGGAGGGGTCCCCGGGGAGCTGTTTTTT. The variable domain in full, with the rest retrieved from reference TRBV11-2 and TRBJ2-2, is EAGVAQSPRYKIIEKRQSVAFWCNPISGHATLYWYQQILGQGPKLLIQFQNNGVVDDSQLPKDRFSAERLKGVDSTLKIQPAKLEDSAVYLCASSVRLAGGVPGELFFGEGSRLTVL.

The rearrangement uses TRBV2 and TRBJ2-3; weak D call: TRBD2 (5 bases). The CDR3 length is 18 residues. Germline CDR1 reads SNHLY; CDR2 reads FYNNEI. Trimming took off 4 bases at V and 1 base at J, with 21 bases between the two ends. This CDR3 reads CASSAFPERGICTDTQYF. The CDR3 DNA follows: TGTGCCAGCAGTGCCTTCCCCGAACGGGGTATTTGCACAGATACGCAGTATTTT. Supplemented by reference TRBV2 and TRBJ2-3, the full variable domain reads EPEVTQTPSHQVTQMGQEVILRCVPISNHLYFYWYRQILGQKVEFLVSFYNNEISEKSEIFDDQFSVERPDGSNFTLKIRSTKLEDSAMYFCASSAFPERGICTDTQYFGPGTRLTVL.

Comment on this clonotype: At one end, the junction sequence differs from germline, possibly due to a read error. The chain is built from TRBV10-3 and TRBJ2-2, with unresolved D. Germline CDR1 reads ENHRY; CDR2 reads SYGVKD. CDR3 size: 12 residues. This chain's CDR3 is CAVSERQGELFF. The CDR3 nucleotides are TGTGCCGTCAGCGAAAGGCAGGGGGAGCTGTTTTTT.

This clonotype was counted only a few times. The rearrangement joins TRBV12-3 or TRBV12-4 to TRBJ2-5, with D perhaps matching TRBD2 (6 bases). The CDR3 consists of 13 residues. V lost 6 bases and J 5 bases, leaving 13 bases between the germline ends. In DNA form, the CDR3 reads TGTGCCAGCAGGTCGGGGGTCGTGGAGACCCAGTACTTC. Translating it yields CASRSGVVETQYF.

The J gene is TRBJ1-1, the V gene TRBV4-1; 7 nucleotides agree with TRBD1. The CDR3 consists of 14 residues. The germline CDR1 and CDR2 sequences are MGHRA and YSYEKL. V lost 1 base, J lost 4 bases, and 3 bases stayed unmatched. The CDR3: CASSQAAGGTEAFF. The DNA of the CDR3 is TGCGCCAGCAGCCAAGCGGCAGGGGGCACTGAAGCTTTCTTT.

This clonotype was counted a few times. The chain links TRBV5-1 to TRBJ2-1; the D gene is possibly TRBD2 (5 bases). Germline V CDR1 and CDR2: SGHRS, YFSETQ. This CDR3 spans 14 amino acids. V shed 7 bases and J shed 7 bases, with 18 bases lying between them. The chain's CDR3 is CASRDLMMGNEQFF. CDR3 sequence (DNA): TGCGCCAGCCGGGATTTAATGATGGGAAATGAGCAGTTCTTC.

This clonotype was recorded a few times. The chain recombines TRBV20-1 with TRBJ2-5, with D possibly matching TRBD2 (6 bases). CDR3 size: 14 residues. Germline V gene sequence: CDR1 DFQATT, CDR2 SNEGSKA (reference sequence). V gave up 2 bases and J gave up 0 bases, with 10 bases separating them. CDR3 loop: CSARSLAYQETQYF. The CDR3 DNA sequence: TGCAGTGCTAGATCCCTAGCGTACCAAGAGACCCAGTACTTC.

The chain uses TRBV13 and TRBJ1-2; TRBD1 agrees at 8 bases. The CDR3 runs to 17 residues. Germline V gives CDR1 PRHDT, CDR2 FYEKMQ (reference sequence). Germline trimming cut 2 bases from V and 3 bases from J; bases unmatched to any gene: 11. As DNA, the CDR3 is TGTGCCAGCAGCTTACCCCTGGACAGGGCCGTCGACTATGGCTACACCTTC. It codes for CASSLPLDRAVDYGYTF.

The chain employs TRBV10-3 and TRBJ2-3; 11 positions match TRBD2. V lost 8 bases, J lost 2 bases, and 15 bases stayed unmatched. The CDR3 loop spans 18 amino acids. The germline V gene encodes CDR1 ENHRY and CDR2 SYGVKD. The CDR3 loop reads CAIEGTSGNHRSTDTQYF. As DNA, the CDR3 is TGTGCCATCGAGGGGACTAGCGGAAACCATCGTTCCACAGATACGCAGTATTTT.

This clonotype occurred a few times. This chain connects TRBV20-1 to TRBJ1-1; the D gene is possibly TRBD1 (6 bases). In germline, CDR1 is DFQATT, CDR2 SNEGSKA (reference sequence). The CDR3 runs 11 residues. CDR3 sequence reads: CRGGDGTEAFF. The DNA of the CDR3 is TGCAGAGGGGGGGATGGCACTGAAGCTTTCTTT.

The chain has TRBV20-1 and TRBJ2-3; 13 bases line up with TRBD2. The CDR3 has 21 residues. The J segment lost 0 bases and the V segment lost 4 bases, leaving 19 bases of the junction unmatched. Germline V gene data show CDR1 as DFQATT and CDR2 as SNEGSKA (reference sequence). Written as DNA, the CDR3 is TGCAGTGCTACTAGACTAGCGGGGGGCGAGAACCCCCCAGACAGCACAGATACGCAGTATTTT. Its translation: CSATRLAGGENPPDSTDTQYF.

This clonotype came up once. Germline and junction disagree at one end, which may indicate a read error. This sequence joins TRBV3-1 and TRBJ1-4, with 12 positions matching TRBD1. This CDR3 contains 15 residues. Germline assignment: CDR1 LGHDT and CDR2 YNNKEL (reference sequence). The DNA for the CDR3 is TGTGCCAGCAGCCCCGGGACAGGGGGCGATGAAAAACTGGTTTTT. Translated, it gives CASSPGTGGDEKLVF.

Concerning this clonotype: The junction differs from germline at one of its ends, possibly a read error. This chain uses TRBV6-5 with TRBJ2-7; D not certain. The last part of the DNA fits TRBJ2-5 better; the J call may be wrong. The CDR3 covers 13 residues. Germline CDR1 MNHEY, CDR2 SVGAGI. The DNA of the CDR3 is TGTGCCAGCAGTGACTCTGACGGGGAGACCCAGTACTTC. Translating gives CASSDSDGETQYF.

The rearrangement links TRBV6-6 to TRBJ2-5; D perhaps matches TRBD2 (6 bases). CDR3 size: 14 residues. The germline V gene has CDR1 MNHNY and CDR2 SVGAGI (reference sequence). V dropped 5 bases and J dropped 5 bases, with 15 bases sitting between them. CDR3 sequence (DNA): TGTGCCAGCAGTGATATTCGGAGCGGGGAGACCCAGTACTTC. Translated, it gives CASSDIRSGETQYF.

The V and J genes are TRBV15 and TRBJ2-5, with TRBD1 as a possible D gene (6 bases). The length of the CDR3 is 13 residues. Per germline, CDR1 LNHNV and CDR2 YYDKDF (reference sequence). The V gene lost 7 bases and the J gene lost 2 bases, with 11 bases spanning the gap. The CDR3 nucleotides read TGTGCCACCAACCAGGGGCCTCAAGAGACCCAGTACTTC. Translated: CATNQGPQETQYF.

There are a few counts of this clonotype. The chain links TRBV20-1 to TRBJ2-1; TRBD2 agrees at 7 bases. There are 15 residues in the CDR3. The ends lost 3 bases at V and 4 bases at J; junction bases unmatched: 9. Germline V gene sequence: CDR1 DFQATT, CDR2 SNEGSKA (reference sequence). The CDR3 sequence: CSARARSSGYNEQFF. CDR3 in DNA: TGCAGTGCTAGGGCCCGCTCTAGCGGATACAATGAGCAGTTCTTC.

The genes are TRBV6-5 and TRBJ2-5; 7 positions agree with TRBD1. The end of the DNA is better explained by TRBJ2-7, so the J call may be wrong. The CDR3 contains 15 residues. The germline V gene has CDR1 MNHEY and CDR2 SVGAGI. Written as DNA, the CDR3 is TGTGCCAGCAGTTACGATGGGGACAGCACGTACGAGCAGTACTTC. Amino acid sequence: CASSYDGDSTYEQYF.

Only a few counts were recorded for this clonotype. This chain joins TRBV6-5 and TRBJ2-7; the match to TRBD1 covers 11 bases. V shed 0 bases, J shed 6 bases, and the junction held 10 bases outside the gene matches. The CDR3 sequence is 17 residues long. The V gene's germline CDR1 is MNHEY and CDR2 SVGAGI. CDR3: CASSYSNVGQGGGEQYF. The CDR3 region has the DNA TGTGCCAGCAGTTACTCGAACGTGGGACAGGGGGGAGGCGAGCAGTACTTC.

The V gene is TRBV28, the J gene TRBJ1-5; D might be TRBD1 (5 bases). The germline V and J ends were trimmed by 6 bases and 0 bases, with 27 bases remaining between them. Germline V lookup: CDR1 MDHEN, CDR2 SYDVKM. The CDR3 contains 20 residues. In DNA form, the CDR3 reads TGTGCCAGCAGCCGACGGGGGGGACCGCCTGCACCTTATAGCAATCAGCCCCAGCATTTT. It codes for CASSRRGGPPAPYSNQPQHF.

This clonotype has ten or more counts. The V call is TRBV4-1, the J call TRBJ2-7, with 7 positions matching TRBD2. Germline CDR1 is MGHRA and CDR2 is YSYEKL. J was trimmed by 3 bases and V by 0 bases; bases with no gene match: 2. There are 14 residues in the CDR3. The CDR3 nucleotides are TGCGCCAGCAGCCAAGAGGCGGGGGACTACGAGCAGTACTTC. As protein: CASSQEAGDYEQYF.

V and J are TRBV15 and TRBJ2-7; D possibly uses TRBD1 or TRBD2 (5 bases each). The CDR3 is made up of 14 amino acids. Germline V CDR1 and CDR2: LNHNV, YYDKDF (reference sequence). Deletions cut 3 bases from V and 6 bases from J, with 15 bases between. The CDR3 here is CATSRMAGSFEQYF. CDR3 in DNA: TGTGCCACCAGCAGGATGGCAGGGAGTTTCGAGCAGTACTTC.

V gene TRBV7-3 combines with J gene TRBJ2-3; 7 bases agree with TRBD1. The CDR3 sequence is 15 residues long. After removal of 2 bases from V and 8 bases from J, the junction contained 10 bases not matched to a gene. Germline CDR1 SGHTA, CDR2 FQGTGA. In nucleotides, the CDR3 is TGTGCCAGCAGCTTAGTAGGGGGCCGATTTGGTACGCAGTATTTT. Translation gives CASSLVGGRFGTQYF. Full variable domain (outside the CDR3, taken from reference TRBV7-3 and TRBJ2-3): GAGVSQTPSNKVTEKGKYVELRCDPISGHTALYWYRQSLGQGPEFLIYFQGTGAADDSGLPNDRFFAVRPEGSVSTLKIQRTERGDSAVYLCASSLVGGRFGTQYFGPGTRLTVL.

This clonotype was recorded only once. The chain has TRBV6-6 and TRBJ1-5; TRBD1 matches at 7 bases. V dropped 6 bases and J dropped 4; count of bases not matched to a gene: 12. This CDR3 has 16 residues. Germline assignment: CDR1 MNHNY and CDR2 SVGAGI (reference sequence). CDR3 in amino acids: CASRTERGGWNQPQHF. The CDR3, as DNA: TGTGCCAGCAGGACCGAGAGAGGGGGCTGGAATCAGCCCCAGCATTTT.